This paragraph covers one T cell receptor (beta chain) sequence. This clone was detected only a few times. Its antigen remains unidentified. One base away there is no much larger clone; base qualities are not given. The CDR3 covers 15 residues, taking in both the cysteine and the phenylalanine. Only CDR3 DNA remains: 45 bases, in frame from the first base. The germline V gene supplies CDR1 MNHEY and CDR2 SVGAGI. At the junction V is shortened by 5 bases and J by 3 bases; bases outside the gene matches: 8. Per the publication, the time point label means: approximately eleven months on ibrutinib. Roughly 2 micrograms of genomic DNA were extracted from cryopreserved PBMCs for TCR beta library preparation. Longitudinal blood samples from CLL patients on ibrutinib monotherapy underwent high-throughput TCR beta sequencing. The patients took part in an open-label, single-center phase 2 trial of ibrutinib monotherapy.

The data originate from a study of cytotoxic CD8 clonotypes in ibrutinib-treated CLL (dated by TCRdb to the early 2020s). For the wider study: The cohort had ten to twelve relapsed/refractory and about 15 treatment-naive patients; approximately 18 were IGHV unmutated. Longitudinal samples were available for about 30% of the roughly 90 trial participants. Partial responses were observed in about 24 patients and complete responses in 2; after a median follow-up of about 69 months, remission was maintained in approximately 14 patients and progression was observed in some twelve. Patients were still on ibrutinib when every remission and progressive disease sample was collected. Response samples were obtained after a median of about 13 months of treatment, with a range of roughly 6 to 40 months. On average, each sample yielded 255,043 productive templates and tens of thousands of productive rearrangements. Cryopreserved peripheral blood mononuclear cells were obtained prior to treatment, at the time of response, and at either disease progression or sustained remission. General conclusions and limits of the study: Public clonotypes were found to be uncommon and were observed to contract or remain stable during treatment; the increase in clonality was shown to reflect expansion of private clonotypes at ibrutinib response. Clonality increased at ibrutinib response, stayed stable in sustained remission, and fell back toward baseline at progression. Sustained-remission and progressing patients did not have matched sampling times, and lymph node repertoires were not examined. At baseline, clonality was higher than in age-matched healthy donors and showed a strong correlation with circulating CD8+ T-cell counts.

Each clonotype received, on average, 10x coverage in deep resolution sequencing performed on a MiSeq, where the target depth lay between 1 in 1 million and 1 in 200,000 T cells. The immunoSEQ hsTCRB Kit was used to generate TCR beta libraries. As for how the authors treated the data: Data were analyzed with ImmunoSEQ Data Assistant and ImmunoSEQ Analyzer, with V, D and J genes assigned per IMGT definitions. Clonality was computed as one minus normalized Shannon entropy of productive rearrangement frequencies, ranging from 0 to 1. Only overrepresented clonotypes making up at least 0.05% of the repertoire of each patient were included in the public clonotype analysis. Repertoires from more than ten age-matched healthy donors in immuneACCESS were used as clonality controls. TCRdb mirrors the immuneACCESS table, restricted to in-frame sequences. Some clones are absent from its copies; in checked studies, under half trace to an unresolved V gene, and the reason for the others is unknown. That table supplies the V and J calls and clone size; D and trimming were determined from the DNA. For this sample there are 200,000 to 250,000 clones; roughly 65% appear just once. The ten biggest clones cover approximately 6.3% of the sample.

This chain is built from TRBV6-5 and TRBJ1-1; 8 central nucleotides agree with TRBD1. The starting material was PBMCs, obtained after 12 months of ibrutinib treatment. The receptor was isolated from a human donor with chronic lymphocytic leukemia. The sequence in DNA is TGTGCCAGCAGTCACGACAGGGGCCTTGACACTGAAGCTTTCTTT. This encodes CASSHDRGLDTEAFF.